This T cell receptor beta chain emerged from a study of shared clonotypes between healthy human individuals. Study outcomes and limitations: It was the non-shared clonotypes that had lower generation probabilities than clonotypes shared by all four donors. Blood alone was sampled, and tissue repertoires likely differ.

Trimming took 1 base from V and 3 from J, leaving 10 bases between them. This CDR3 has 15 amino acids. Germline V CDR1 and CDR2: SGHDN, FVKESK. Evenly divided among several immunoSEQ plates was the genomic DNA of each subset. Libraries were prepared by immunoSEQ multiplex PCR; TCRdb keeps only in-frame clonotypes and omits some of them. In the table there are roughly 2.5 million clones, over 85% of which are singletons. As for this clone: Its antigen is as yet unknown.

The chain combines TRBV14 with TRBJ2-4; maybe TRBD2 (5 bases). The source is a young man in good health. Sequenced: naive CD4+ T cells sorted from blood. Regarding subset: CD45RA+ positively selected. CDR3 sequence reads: CASSQVGGGKNIQYF. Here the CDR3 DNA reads TGTGCCAGCAGCCAAGTCGGTGGAGGCAAAAACATTCAGTACTTC.